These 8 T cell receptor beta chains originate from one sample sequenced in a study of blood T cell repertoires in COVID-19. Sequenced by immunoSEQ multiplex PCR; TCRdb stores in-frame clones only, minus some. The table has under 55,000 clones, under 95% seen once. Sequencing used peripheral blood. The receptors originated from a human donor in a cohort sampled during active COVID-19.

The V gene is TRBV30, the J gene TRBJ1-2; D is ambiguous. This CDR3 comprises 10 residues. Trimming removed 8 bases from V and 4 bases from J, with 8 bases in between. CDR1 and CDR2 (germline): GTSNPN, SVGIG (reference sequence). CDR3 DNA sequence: TGTGCCGCGTTAGTCTATGGCTACACCTTC. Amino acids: CAALVYGYTF.

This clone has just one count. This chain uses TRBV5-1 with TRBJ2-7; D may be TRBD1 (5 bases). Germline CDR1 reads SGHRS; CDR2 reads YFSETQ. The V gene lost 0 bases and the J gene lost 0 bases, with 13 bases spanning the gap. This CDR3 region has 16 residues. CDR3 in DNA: TGCGCCAGCAGCTTGGAAGGTGGGGCAGTCTCCTACGAGCAGTACTTC. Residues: CASSLEGGAVSYEQYF.

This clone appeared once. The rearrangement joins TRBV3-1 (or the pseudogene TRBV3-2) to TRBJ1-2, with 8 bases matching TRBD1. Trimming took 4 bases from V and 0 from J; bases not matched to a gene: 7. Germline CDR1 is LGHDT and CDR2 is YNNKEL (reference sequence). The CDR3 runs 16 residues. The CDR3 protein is CASSRGQGIANYGYTF. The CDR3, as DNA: TGTGCCAGCAGCCGCGGACAGGGCATTGCTAACTATGGCTACACCTTC.

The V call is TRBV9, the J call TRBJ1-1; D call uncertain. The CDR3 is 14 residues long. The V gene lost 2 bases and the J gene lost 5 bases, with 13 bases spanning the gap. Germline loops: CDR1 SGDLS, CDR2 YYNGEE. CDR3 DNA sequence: TGTGCCAGCAGCGTTAAGGAATTCGGGACTGAAGCTTTCTTT. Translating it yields CASSVKEFGTEAFF.

CDR3 residues: CASSYDLGGNTEAFF. CDR3 in DNA: TGCGCCAGCAGCTATGACTTAGGGGGAAACACTGAAGCTTTCTTT. This chain links TRBV5-1 with TRBJ1-1; D may be TRBD1 (6 bases). Looked up from germline, CDR1 is SGHRS and CDR2 is YFSETQ. V lost 3 bases, J lost 2 bases, and 14 bases lay in between. The CDR3 has 15 amino acids.

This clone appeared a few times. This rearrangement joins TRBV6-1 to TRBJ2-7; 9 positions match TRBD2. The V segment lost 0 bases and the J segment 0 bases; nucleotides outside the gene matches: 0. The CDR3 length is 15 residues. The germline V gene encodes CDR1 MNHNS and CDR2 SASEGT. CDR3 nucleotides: TGTGCCAGCAGTGAAGCTAGCGGGAGCTCCTACGAGCAGTACGTC. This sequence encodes CASSEASGSSYEQYV.

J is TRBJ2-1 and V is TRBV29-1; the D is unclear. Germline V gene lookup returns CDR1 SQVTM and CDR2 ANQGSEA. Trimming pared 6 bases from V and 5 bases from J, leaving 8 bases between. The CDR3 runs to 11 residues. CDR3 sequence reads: CSVATHNEQFF. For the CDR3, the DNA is TGCAGCGTGGCAACCCACAATGAGCAGTTCTTC.

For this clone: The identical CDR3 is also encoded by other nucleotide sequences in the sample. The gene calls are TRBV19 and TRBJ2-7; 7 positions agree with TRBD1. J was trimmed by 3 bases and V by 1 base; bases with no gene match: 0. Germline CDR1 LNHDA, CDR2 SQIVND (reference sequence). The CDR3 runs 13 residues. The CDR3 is CASSIGQGYEQYF. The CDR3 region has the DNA TGTGCCAGTAGTATAGGACAGGGCTACGAGCAGTACTTC.